These 5 T cell receptor beta chains were sequenced from one sample in a study of T cells in Graves' hyperthyroidism and ophthalmopathy. Authors of the study amplified TCR beta CDR3 regions from RNA transcripts. HTBI primers were employed in a first-round RT-PCR of the TCR CDR3. MiXCR, run by TCRdb on the multiplex PCR reads, gives a single entry per CDR3 protein. The sample comprises 300,000 to 400,000 distinct CDR3 sequences, about 15% of which are singletons, and about 22% rests with the top ten. Source material: blood. All receptors derive from a woman in her twenties or thirties with Graves' hyperthyroidism.

This clonotype was recorded many times. The chain couples TRBV12-3 or TRBV12-4 to TRBJ1-1; D possibly corresponds to TRBD1 (5 bases). Trimming pared 4 bases from V and 10 bases from J, leaving 13 bases between. The CDR3 runs to 12 residues. The CDR3 DNA is TGTGCCAGCAGTTATTTGGGGGGTACAGCTTTCTTT. This encodes CASSYLGGTAFF.

This clonotype came up a few times. V and J are TRBV28 and TRBJ2-7; D call uncertain. Germline V gene sequence: CDR1 MDHEN, CDR2 SYDVKM. This CDR3 has 13 amino acids. V was cut by 7 bases and J by 1 base, with 11 bases left in between. The DNA for the CDR3 is TGTGCCAGCATCCCCCCGGGTTCCTACGAGCAGTACTTC. This sequence encodes CASIPPGSYEQYF.

This clonotype was seen just once. The genes are TRBV4-1 and TRBJ2-3; maybe TRBD1 (5 bases). V dropped 1 base and J dropped 1 base, with 15 bases sitting between them. Germline-derived CDR1 and CDR2 are MGHRA and YSYEKL. The CDR3 runs 17 residues. In DNA form, the CDR3 reads TGCGCCAGCAGCCAAGCACTCAGACAGACCCGCACAGATACGCAGTATTTT. It is translated as CASSQALRQTRTDTQYF.

This clonotype was recorded many times. This chain joins TRBV12-3 or TRBV12-4 and TRBJ2-5; TRBD2 matches at 8 bases. The CDR3 length is 13 residues. V was clipped by 5 bases and J by 4 bases; unmatched bases: 3. CDR3 region: CASSPGLAETQYF. The CDR3 DNA sequence: TGTGCCAGCAGTCCAGGACTAGCAGAGACCCAGTACTTC.

The rearrangement uses TRBV4-1 and TRBJ2-1; 14 bases match TRBD2. With V trimmed by 2 bases and J by 6 bases, 6 bases remained unmatched. The CDR3 length is 17 residues. Germline values: CDR1 MGHRA, CDR2 YSYEKL. The CDR3 loop reads CASSQNQTSGRGNEQFF. The DNA for the CDR3 is TGCGCCAGCAGCCAAAATCAGACTAGCGGGAGGGGCAATGAGCAGTTCTTC.